The 2 T cell receptor beta chains below come from one sample, sequenced in a study of PD-L1 blockade in urothelial cancer. As to time point: pretreatment peripheral blood. This table comes from immunoSEQ multiplex PCR, and its TCRdb copy is limited to in-frame clones, with some not included. The table records tens of thousands of clones, roughly 78% of them present only once. Here the sequenced sample was PBMCs, taken around atezolizumab (anti-PD-L1) treatment. These receptor sequences come from a man between 70 and 80 years old with urothelial cancer.

The J gene is TRBJ2-2, the V gene TRBV9; TRBD1 might be the D (6 bases). Germline CDR1 reads SGDLS; CDR2 reads YYNGEE. The V gene lost 2 bases and the J gene lost 4 bases, with 12 bases spanning the gap. The CDR3 extends over 15 amino acids. In DNA, the CDR3 is TGTGCCAGCAGCGTCCAGGGGTCGATCACCGGGGAGCTGTTTTTT. Translated, it gives CASSVQGSITGELFF. Full variable domain (rest looked up from reference TRBV9 and TRBJ2-2): DSGVTQTPKHLITATGQRVTLRCSPRSGDLSVYWYQQSLDQGLQFLIQYYNGEERAKGNILERFSAQQFPDLHSELNLSSLELGDSALYFCASSVQGSITGELFFGEGSRLTVL.

The CDR3 DNA reads as TGTGCCTGGAGTGGACAGGGGGGTGAAAAACTGTTTTTT. Translating it yields CAWSGQGGEKLFF. The rearrangement uses TRBV30 and TRBJ1-4; 9 bases fit TRBD1. The J segment lost 7 bases and the V segment lost 1 base, leaving 1 base of the junction unmatched. The CDR3 covers 13 residues. Germline-derived CDR1 and CDR2 are GTSNPN and SVGIG (reference sequence).